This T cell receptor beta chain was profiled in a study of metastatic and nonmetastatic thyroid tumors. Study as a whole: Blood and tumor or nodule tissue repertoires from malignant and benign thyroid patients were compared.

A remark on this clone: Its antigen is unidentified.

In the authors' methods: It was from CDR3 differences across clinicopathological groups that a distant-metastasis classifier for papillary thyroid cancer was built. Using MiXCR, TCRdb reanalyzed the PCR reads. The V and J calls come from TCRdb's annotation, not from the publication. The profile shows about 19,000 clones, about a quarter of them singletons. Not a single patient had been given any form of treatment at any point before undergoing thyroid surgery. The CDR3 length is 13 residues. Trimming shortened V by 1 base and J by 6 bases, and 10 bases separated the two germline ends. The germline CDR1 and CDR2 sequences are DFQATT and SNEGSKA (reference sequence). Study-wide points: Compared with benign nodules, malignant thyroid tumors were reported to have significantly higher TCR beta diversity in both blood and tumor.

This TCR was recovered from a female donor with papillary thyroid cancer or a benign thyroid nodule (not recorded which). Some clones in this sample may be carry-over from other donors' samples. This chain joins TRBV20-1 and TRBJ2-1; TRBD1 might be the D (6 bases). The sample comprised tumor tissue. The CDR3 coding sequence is TGCAGTGCTAGAGTGGGGGCTCTCAATGAGCAGTTCTTC. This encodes CSARVGALNEQFF.